This section outlines one T cell receptor beta chain sequence together with its context. The germline gene is not matched at one end of the junction; a read error may be the cause. The sample comes from a study of T-cell reconstitution after alpha-beta-depleted transplantation in children. Unique molecular identifiers tagged the TCRbeta library. TCRdb reprocessed the PCR reads via MiXCR and lists one record per CDR3 protein. Of approximately 640,000 distinct CDR3 sequences detected, approximately 15% appear once; the ten largest clones hold approximately 1.1%. The CDR3 loop spans 13 amino acids. The germline V gene encodes CDR1 MNHEY and CDR2 SMNVEV (reference sequence).

The receptor was isolated from a human donor who donated a stem cell graft to a child with acute myeloid leukemia. The sequenced sample was PBMCs from the stem cell graft donor, obtained from the stem cell graft. The gene calls are TRBV27 and TRBJ2-1, with 8 bases that match TRBD2. CDR3 DNA sequence: TGTGCCAGCAGTTCCGGGGGGGGGTTCCTGAGTGACTTC. This codes for CASSSGGGFLSDF.